The 16 T cell receptor beta chains below come from one sample, sequenced in a study of T-cell memory formation after mild COVID-19. TCRdb re-called the 5' RACE reads with MiXCR, one entry per CDR3 protein. The data contain about 350,000 distinct CDR3 sequences, approximately 13% of them singletons. Material for sequencing was PBMCs or a T cell subset sorted from them (not recorded which). These receptors all come from a young man who had mild COVID-19 (a few samples of this study predate the infection). Cell type and time point are not known.

J is TRBJ1-2 and V is TRBV20-1; D is uncertain. The germline V and J ends were trimmed by 0 bases and 8 bases, with 10 bases remaining between them. The CDR3 consists of 12 residues. The germline CDR1 and CDR2 sequences are DFQATT and SNEGSKA (reference sequence). As DNA, the CDR3 is TGCAGTGCTAGAGATCAGGCTCGGGGCTACACCTTC. The encoded protein is CSARDQARGYTF.

This clonotype came up a few times. The chain is built from TRBV27 and TRBJ1-2; D unclear. The CDR3 consists of 14 residues. V lost 6 bases and J 4 bases, leaving 15 bases between the germline ends. Germline assignment: CDR1 MNHEY and CDR2 SMNVEV (reference sequence). The CDR3 loop is CASRAPLDGYGYTF. The DNA of the CDR3 is TGTGCCAGCAGAGCGCCCCTGGATGGCTATGGCTACACCTTC.

The chain links TRBV2 to TRBJ1-6, with 8 bases aligning to TRBD1. V gave up 4 bases and J gave up 7 bases; unmatched junction bases: 9. The CDR3 has 16 residues. Per the germline V gene, CDR1 is SNHLY and CDR2 is FYNNEI. CDR3 sequence (DNA): TGTGCCAGCAGTGGCGGACCCAGGGGGCGGAATTCACCCCTCCACTTT. Protein product: CASSGGPRGRNSPLHF. Full variable domain (rest looked up from reference TRBV2 and TRBJ1-6): EPEVTQTPSHQVTQMGQEVILRCVPISNHLYFYWYRQILGQKVEFLVSFYNNEISEKSEIFDDQFSVERPDGSNFTLKIRSTKLEDSAMYFCASSGGPRGRNSPLHFGNGTRLTVT.

The chain is built from TRBV6-2 or TRBV6-3 and TRBJ2-7; 9 nucleotides match TRBD1. The CDR3 spans 14 residues. V lost 6 bases and J lost 6; bases outside the gene matches: 9. Germline CDR1 MNHEY, CDR2 SVGEGT. CDR3 nucleotide sequence: TGTGCCAGCAGGCGGGACAGGGATTCGGTCGAGCAGTACGTC. Translation gives CASRRDRDSVEQYV.

This clonotype was detected many times. The chain recombines TRBV24-1 with TRBJ2-2; D assignment may be TRBD1 or TRBD2 (5 bases each). Germline CDR1 KGHDR, CDR2 SFDVKD. V was trimmed by 3 bases and J by 2 bases, leaving 15 bases between them. CDR3 length equals 17 residues. CDR3 loop: CATSDTHRDGNTGELFF. The CDR3 DNA is TGTGCCACCAGTGATACACACCGGGACGGTAACACCGGGGAGCTGTTTTTT.

V gene TRBV10-3 combines with J gene TRBJ2-3; D perhaps matches TRBD1 (7 bases). V lost 3 bases to trimming and J lost 2 bases, with 15 bases between them. Germline CDR1 is ENHRY and CDR2 is SYGVKD. The CDR3 is 16 amino acids. The CDR3 DNA follows: TGTGCCATCAGTGAAGACGGGGGACAGAACACAGATACGCAGTATTTT. Its translation: CAISEDGGQNTDTQYF.

The chain couples TRBV9 to TRBJ2-1, with D possibly being TRBD2 (6 bases). CDR3 length: 14 amino acids. The V end was cut by 3 bases, the J end by 4 bases, with 11 bases between. Per the germline V gene, CDR1 is SGDLS and CDR2 is YYNGEE. In nucleotides, the CDR3 is TGTGCCAGCAGCGGCGGTCGGGAGTACAATGAGCAGTTCTTC. It is translated as CASSGGREYNEQFF.

The CDR3 spells CASTSWGARLNTEAFF. In DNA form, the CDR3 reads TGTGCCAGCACCTCGTGGGGGGCACGACTGAACACTGAAGCTTTCTTT. J is TRBJ1-1 and V is TRBV7-2; D perhaps matches TRBD1 (6 bases). The V end lost 7 bases, the J end lost 0 bases, and 18 bases lay between the germline ends. Per germline, CDR1 SGHTA and CDR2 FQGNSA. The CDR3 sequence is 16 residues long.

At least ten counts were recorded for this clonotype. The chain joins TRBV4-1 to TRBJ2-2; 13 bases align to TRBD2. Germline V CDR1 and CDR2: MGHRA, YSYEKL. The CDR3 is made up of 19 amino acids. J gave up 1 base and V 0 bases, and 5 bases lay outside the gene matches. CDR3 in DNA: TGCGCCAGCAGCCAAGATCGGAGACTAGCGGGGGGGAACACCGGGGAGCTGTTTTTT. Translation: CASSQDRRLAGGNTGELFF.

The J gene is TRBJ2-3, the V gene TRBV29-1, with a possible D match to TRBD1 (6 bases). V dropped 6 bases and J dropped 1 base, with 11 bases sitting between them. The V gene's germline CDR1 is SQVTM and CDR2 ANQGSEA. This CDR3 has 13 residues. The CDR3 here is CSVRGRGTDTQYF. The CDR3, as DNA: TGCAGCGTCAGGGGTCGGGGCACAGATACGCAGTATTTT.

The sample holds many counts of this clonotype. The chain joins TRBV2 to TRBJ1-5; 7 bases agree with TRBD1. The CDR3 contains 15 residues. Germline CDR1 SNHLY, CDR2 FYNNEI. J gave up 1 base and V 4 bases, and 4 bases lay outside the gene matches. The CDR3: CASSAQGGSNQPQHF. The DNA of the CDR3 is TGTGCCAGCAGTGCGCAGGGGGGCAGCAATCAGCCCCAGCATTTT. The full variable domain, its missing parts supplied by reference TRBV2 and TRBJ1-5, is EPEVTQTPSHQVTQMGQEVILRCVPISNHLYFYWYRQILGQKVEFLVSFYNNEISEKSEIFDDQFSVERPDGSNFTLKIRSTKLEDSAMYFCASSAQGGSNQPQHFGDGTRLSIL.

The chain employs TRBV13 and TRBJ1-4; TRBD1 matches at 8 bases. Unmatched junction bases numbered 14, after V lost 4 bases and J lost 10 bases. The CDR3 length is 16 residues. Germline V gene data show CDR1 as PRHDT and CDR2 as FYEKMQ (reference sequence). The CDR3 region has the DNA TGTGCCAGCAGCTACGGACAGGGAGGGGAAAAAGGAAAACTGTTTTTT. It translates to CASSYGQGGEKGKLFF.

V usage is TRBV6-6 and J usage is TRBJ2-1; D not resolved. The CDR3 is made up of 14 amino acids. Germline values: CDR1 MNHNY, CDR2 SVGAGI (reference sequence). V shed 4 bases and J shed 8 bases, with 15 bases lying between them. The CDR3 DNA reads TGTGCCAGCAGTTCCCCGGCTATCGCCGATGAGCAGTTCTTC. Translation gives CASSSPAIADEQFF.

This clonotype occurred a few times. The chain couples TRBV11-2 to TRBJ2-1; 9 nucleotides align to TRBD2. J was trimmed by 10 bases and V by 1 base; bases with no gene match: 8. The CDR3 is 15 amino acids. The germline V gene encodes CDR1 SGHAT and CDR2 FQNNGV. The CDR3 here is CASSLVAGGRLEQFF. CDR3 nucleotides: TGTGCCAGCAGCTTAGTGGCGGGGGGGCGTTTGGAGCAGTTCTTC.

This rearrangement joins TRBV5-1 to TRBJ1-2; D perhaps matches TRBD1 (6 bases). This CDR3 comprises 15 residues. Trimming cost V 0 bases and J 4 bases, with 13 bases left between them. Germline values: CDR1 SGHRS, CDR2 YFSETQ. The CDR3 nucleotides read TGCGCCAGCAGCTTGGCTAGGGGGAGAATCTATGGCTACACCTTC. Its protein product is CASSLARGRIYGYTF.

This clonotype appeared a few times. The CDR3 nucleotides are TGTGCCAGCAGTCCTGGGACAGGTCGGAACACCGGGGAGCTGTTTTTT. Its protein is CASSPGTGRNTGELFF. The chain combines TRBV27 with TRBJ2-2, with TRBD1 matching over 8 bases. Trimming removed 5 bases from V and 1 base from J; junction bases left unmatched: 6. The germline V gene has CDR1 MNHEY and CDR2 SMNVEV (reference sequence). The CDR3 spans 16 residues.